This paragraph covers one TCR beta chain sequence. Its antigen is as yet unknown. This sample stems from a study of T cells after yellow fever vaccination. Overall study findings and caveats: Subsequent booster samples again held most clones from primary vaccination (around 96% CD4, about 90% CD8). Abundant bulk-population clonotypes could contaminate the FACS-sorted repertoires. Weaker, the secondary response peaked sooner, at day 5 versus 15.

Synthesis of TCR cDNA relied on 5'RACE template switching, which attached a universal primer site and UMIs. TCRdb used MiXCR to reprocess the 5' RACE reads, holding one entry per CDR3 protein. The sample yields hundreds of thousands of distinct CDR3 sequences, about 12% seen once. CDR3 size: 17 residues. Germline CDR1 reads SGHVS; CDR2 reads FNYEAQ. V was pared by 7 bases and J by 1 base, with 22 bases between. J is TRBJ1-1 and V is TRBV7-6; D may be TRBD1 (5 bases). The specimen was PBMCs, collected on the day of the yellow fever booster vaccination. The clonotype originates from a man aged 25-45 years who received the YFV17D yellow fever vaccine. The CDR3 sequence is CASTLAGDPGTNTEAFF. In DNA form, the CDR3 reads TGTGCCAGCACCCTAGCTGGGGACCCTGGGACGAACACTGAAGCTTTCTTT.